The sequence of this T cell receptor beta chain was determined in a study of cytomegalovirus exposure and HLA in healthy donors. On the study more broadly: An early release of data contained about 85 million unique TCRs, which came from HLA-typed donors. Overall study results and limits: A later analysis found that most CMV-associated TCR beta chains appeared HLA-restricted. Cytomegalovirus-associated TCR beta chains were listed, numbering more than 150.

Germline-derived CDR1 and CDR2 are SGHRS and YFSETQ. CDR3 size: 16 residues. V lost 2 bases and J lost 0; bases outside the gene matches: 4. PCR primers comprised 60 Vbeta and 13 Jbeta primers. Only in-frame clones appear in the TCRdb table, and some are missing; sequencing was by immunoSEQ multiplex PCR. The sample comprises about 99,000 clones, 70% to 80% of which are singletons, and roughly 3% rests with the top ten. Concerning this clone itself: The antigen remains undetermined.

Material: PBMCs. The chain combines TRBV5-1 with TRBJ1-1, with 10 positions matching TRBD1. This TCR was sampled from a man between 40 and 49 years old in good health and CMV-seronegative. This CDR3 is CASSLPDRGMNTEAFF. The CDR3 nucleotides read TGCGCCAGCAGCTTACCGGACAGGGGGATGAACACTGAAGCTTTCTTT.